The 6 T cell receptor beta chains below were found in one sample sequenced in a study of graft-versus-host responses after intestinal transplantation. Produced via immunoSEQ multiplex PCR; TCRdb's table is partial and in-frame only. The sample carries about 13,000 clones, just under 85% recorded once. This material consisted of PBMCs, taken after intestinal transplantation. The receptors stem from a human patient who received an intestinal transplant, so some T cells may come from the graft donor.

The chain couples TRBV6-1 to TRBJ2-3; 12 bases fit TRBD2. The CDR3 is made up of 19 amino acids. Germline-derived CDR1 and CDR2 are MNHNS and SASEGT. Germline trimming cut 0 bases from V and 2 bases from J; bases unmatched to any gene: 9. CDR3 nucleotides: TGTGCCAGCAGTGAAGCTGTCCCCGGACTAGCGGGAACCACAGATACGCAGTATTTT. Its protein is CASSEAVPGLAGTTDTQYF.

This clone was counted a single time. The V and J genes are TRBV9 and TRBJ2-3, with unresolved D. Looked up from germline, CDR1 is SGDLS and CDR2 is YYNGEE. The CDR3 runs 13 residues. V was clipped by 3 bases and J by 6 bases, with 11 bases between them. CDR3 in amino acids: CASSASLWDTQYF. CDR3 sequence (DNA): TGTGCCAGCAGCGCCAGCCTTTGGGATACGCAGTATTTT.

This chain connects TRBV28 to TRBJ1-5; 7 nucleotides match TRBD1. CDR3 length: 16 residues. Losses at the gene ends were 2 bases for V and 4 bases for J; bases not matched to a gene: 8. CDR1 MDHEN and CDR2 SYDVKM come from the germline V gene. The CDR3 spells CASSLRGQVRNQPQHF. The DNA of the CDR3 is TGTGCCAGCAGTTTAAGGGGGCAGGTGCGGAATCAGCCCCAGCATTTT. The whole variable domain, remainder taken from reference TRBV28 and TRBJ1-5, is DVKVTQSSRYLVKRTGEKVFLECVQDMDHENMFWYRQDPGLGLRLIYFSYDVKMKEKGDIPEGYSVSREKKERFSLILESASTNQTSMYLCASSLRGQVRNQPQHFGDGTRLSIL.

The rearrangement joins TRBV6-4 to TRBJ2-2; no clear D. CDR1 and CDR2 from the germline V gene are MRHNA and SNTAGT. The CDR3 loop spans 14 amino acids. V dropped 2 bases and J dropped 6 bases, with 10 bases sitting between them. CDR3: CASSDHGESGELFF. CDR3 nucleotide sequence: TGTGCCAGCAGTGACCACGGAGAGTCCGGGGAGCTGTTTTTT.

The V call is TRBV19, the J call TRBJ1-4; the D gene is possibly TRBD1 (5 bases). CDR1 is LNHDA and CDR2 is SQIVND in the germline V gene (reference sequence). The CDR3 length is 13 residues. The ends were cut back, 4 bases at V and 8 bases at J, with 11 bases in the middle. CDR3 in amino acids: CASSRLRDEKLFF. CDR3 DNA: TGTGCCAGTAGTAGGTTGAGGGACGAAAAACTGTTTTTT.

The V call is TRBV2, the J call TRBJ1-5, with 7 bases aligning to TRBD1. V lost 4 bases and J lost 4; bases outside the gene matches: 4. CDR1 is SNHLY, CDR2 FYNNEI, per germline. This CDR3 spans 14 amino acids. The CDR3 protein is CASSGTQGNQPQHF. The CDR3 nucleotides read TGTGCCAGCAGTGGGACACAGGGGAATCAGCCCCAGCATTTT.